This T cell receptor (beta chain) appears in the sequencing data of a study of tumor-infiltrating lymphocytes in primary liver carcinoma. Study background: Patients diagnosed with primary liver carcinoma received treatment through surgical resection. Study-level points and caveats: Pairs of tumor regions overlapped more than tumor-adjacent and tumor-blood pairs did. When set against blood, tumors had a significantly higher top-250-clone fraction (p = 0.039).

Germline loops: CDR1 SGHRS, CDR2 YFSETQ. The CDR3 consists of 15 residues. Trimming took 4 bases from V and 4 from J; bases not matched to a gene: 4. Remarks on this clonotype: Its specificity is unknown.

The source of the blood RNA was unsorted whole blood, and germline DNA was extracted as well. Before the surgical procedure, four milliliters of peripheral blood were collected. Starting from about 0.5 ug of total RNA, TCR beta cDNA was produced with a primer in the constant region. Investigators got TCR beta libraries out of three nested multiplex PCR rounds, done with slightly modified ARM-PCR. TRBV1-TRBV30 forward primers paired with a C-beta reverse primer drove the first two PCR rounds, about 10 cycles each. Using its own MiXCR run on the multiplex PCR reads, TCRdb lists one record per CDR3 protein. Of 300,000 to 350,000 distinct CDR3 sequences listed, less than 70% are singletons.

Sequenced: peripheral blood. The source of this sequence is a man aged 40-49 years with primary liver carcinoma and hepatitis B virus infection. V and J are TRBV5-1 and TRBJ2-7; 14 bases agree with TRBD2. The CDR3 loop is CASSGLAGGAYEQYF. The CDR3 DNA reads as TGCGCCAGCAGCGGACTAGCGGGAGGTGCATACGAGCAGTACTTC.